These 24 T cell receptor beta chains were all obtained from the same sample, sequenced in a study of regulatory T cells in long-lasting Graves disease. As for time point: persistent/refractory GD, antithyroid drugs over 5 years with positive TRAb. The TCR library was prepared using RNA isolated from PBMCs. The authors built TCR beta libraries using iRepertoire HTBI primers and Arm-PCR of CDR3 regions. Each CDR3 protein gets one entry after TCRdb re-called the multiplex PCR reads with MiXCR. This table has about 430,000 distinct CDR3 sequences, roughly a fifth appearing once. Material: peripheral blood mononuclear cells (PBMCs), obtained when the disease was refractory, from a patient treated with antithyroid drugs. The receptors shown here come from a female donor with Graves disease.

The chain links TRBV28 to TRBJ2-2; either TRBD1 or TRBD2 may supply D (5 bases each). Germline CDR1 reads MDHEN; CDR2 reads SYDVKM. This CDR3 comprises 13 residues. The CDR3 protein is CTTSGTRVGELFF. CDR3 DNA sequence: TGTACCACCTCGGGGACGAGAGTTGGGGAGCTGTTTTTT. The full variable domain, rest sourced from reference TRBV28 and TRBJ2-2, is DVKVTQSSRYLVKRTGEKVFLECVQDMDHENMFWYRQDPGLGLRLIYFSYDVKMKEKGDIPEGYSVSREKKERFSLILESASTNQTSMYLCTTSGTRVGELFFGEGSRLTVL.

Turning to this clonotype: A read error is possible here, since a much larger clone lies one base away. The gene calls are TRBV20-1 and TRBJ2-7; weak D call: TRBD1 (6 bases). Germline V CDR1 and CDR2: DFQATT, SNEGSKA (reference sequence). This CDR3 comprises 13 residues. CDR3 DNA: TGCAGTGCCCCGAAAGAGGACAGCTACGAGAAGTACTTC. This gives the protein CSAPKEDSYEKYF.

Note on this clonotype: Lacking the conserved final phenylalanine or tryptophan, this CDR3 likely reflects a read error. The V call is TRBV11-2, the J call TRBJ2-7; perhaps TRBD1 as D (9 bases). The CDR3 contains 15 residues. Trimming took off 5 bases at V and 6 bases at J, with 20 bases between the two ends. Germline V gene lookup returns CDR1 SGHAT and CDR2 FQNNGV. CDR3 nucleotide sequence: TGTGCCAGCAGCCCGGGGGGGACAGGGACCTCCGAGCAGTACCTC. As protein: CASSPGGTGTSEQYL.

This chain joins TRBV6-1 and TRBJ1-5, with D uncertain. Trimming removed 5 bases from V and 0 bases from J, with 17 bases in between. The CDR3 has 17 residues. The V gene's germline CDR1 is MNHNS and CDR2 SASEGT. The CDR3 coding sequence is TGTGCCAGCAGTCCTGCCTTCTCGGACGATAGCAATCAGCCCCAGCATTTT. This encodes CASSPAFSDDSNQPQHF.

This clonotype came up many times. The CDR3 sequence is CASSEALQGEKLFF. CDR3 bases: TGTGCCAGCAGTGAAGCGCTGCAGGGGGAAAAACTGTTTTTT. V is TRBV6-1 and J is TRBJ1-4; maybe TRBD1 (6 bases). V was trimmed by 0 bases and J by 8 bases, leaving 10 bases between them. The germline V gene encodes CDR1 MNHNS and CDR2 SASEGT. This CDR3 has 14 amino acids.

This clonotype was recorded at least ten times. The genes are TRBV11-2 and TRBJ2-1; 9 bases line up with TRBD2. The CDR3 totals 14 residues. Trimming cost V 5 bases and J 6 bases; bases outside gene matches: 5. Germline V gene sequence: CDR1 SGHAT, CDR2 FQNNGV. CDR3 sequence (DNA): TGTGCCAGCAGCAAAGGCGGGAGGGTCAATGAGCAGTTCTTC. The encoded protein is CASSKGGRVNEQFF.

The chain has TRBV28 and TRBJ2-1; 8 nucleotides match TRBD2. Looked up from germline, CDR1 is MDHEN and CDR2 is SYDVKM. V was pared by 10 bases and J by 4 bases, with 12 bases of the junction left unmatched. The length of the CDR3 is 15 residues. The CDR3 DNA is TGTGCCACAGGGTCTAGCGGGCTCAATTACAATGAGCAGTTCTTC. This translates into CATGSSGLNYNEQFF.

This clonotype was observed at least ten times. The J gene is TRBJ1-4, the V gene TRBV20-1; D unresolved. V lost 7 bases, J lost 6 bases, and 9 bases lay in between. Germline V gene lookup returns CDR1 DFQATT and CDR2 SNEGSKA (reference sequence). The CDR3 length is 11 residues. CDR3 DNA sequence: TGCAGTGTTCAGGAGCATGAAAAACTGTTTTTT. This gives the protein CSVQEHEKLFF.

The gene calls are TRBV20-1 and TRBJ2-4; D is perhaps TRBD1 or TRBD2 (5 bases each). CDR3 length equals 14 residues. The V and J ends lost 4 bases and 10 bases respectively, with 20 bases between them. Germline CDR1 reads DFQATT; CDR2 reads SNEGSKA (reference sequence). This chain's CDR3 is CSATGQDLIRIQYF. CDR3 sequence (DNA): TGCAGTGCTACGGGGCAGGACCTTATTAGGATTCAGTACTTC.

The chain joins TRBV20-1 to TRBJ1-1; perhaps TRBD1 as D (6 bases). The V gene's germline CDR1 is DFQATT and CDR2 SNEGSKA (reference sequence). There are 12 residues in the CDR3. V lost 6 bases to trimming and J lost 8 bases, with 16 bases between them. The CDR3: CSALFRGAEAFF. In nucleotides, the CDR3 is TGCAGTGCACTATTCAGGGGCGCGGAAGCTTTCTTT.

In its sample, this clonotype was seen many times. V usage is TRBV11-2 and J usage is TRBJ1-2; 8 positions match TRBD1. The CDR3 is 15 amino acids. V lost 1 base to trimming and J lost 4 bases; unmatched junction nucleotides: 5. Germline assignment: CDR1 SGHAT and CDR2 FQNNGV. The CDR3 sequence is CASSLAQGTGYGYTF. CDR3 DNA sequence: TGTGCCAGCAGCTTAGCACAGGGGACAGGCTATGGCTACACCTTC.

V gene TRBV5-1 combines with J gene TRBJ2-1; 11 nucleotides line up with TRBD2. Germline-derived CDR1 and CDR2 are SGHRS and YFSETQ. V lost 4 bases, J lost 2 bases, and 8 bases stayed unmatched. The CDR3 sequence is 17 residues long. CDR3: CASSPPLLAGAYNEQFF. CDR3 bases: TGCGCCAGCAGCCCCCCCCTACTAGCGGGAGCCTACAATGAGCAGTTCTTC. The entire variable domain, with the rest obtained from reference TRBV5-1 and TRBJ2-1, is as follows: KAGVTQTPRYLIKTRGQQVTLSCSPISGHRSVSWYQQTPGQGLQFLFEYFSETQRNKGNFPGRFSGRQFSNSRSEMNVSTLELGDSALYLCASSPPLLAGAYNEQFFGPGTRLTVL.

The V gene is TRBV3-1, the J gene TRBJ2-7; D possibly corresponds to TRBD2 (5 bases). Germline values: CDR1 LGHDT, CDR2 YNNKEL (reference sequence). The CDR3 length is 13 residues. The V and J ends lost 4 bases and 2 bases respectively, with 9 bases between them. The CDR3 nucleotides read TGTGCCAGCAGCCCGGGAATCACCTACGAGCAGTACTTC. It specifies CASSPGITYEQYF.

The sample holds many counts of this clonotype. The chain combines TRBV7-3 with TRBJ1-2; D is unclear. Trimming took 5 bases from V and 4 from J, leaving 11 bases between them. CDR1 is SGHTA and CDR2 is FQGTGA in the germline V gene. The CDR3 length is 13 residues. The DNA for the CDR3 is TGTGCCAGCAGCGCCAGGACGGCCTATGGCTACACCTTC. This encodes CASSARTAYGYTF.

At least ten counts were recorded for this clonotype. This sequence joins TRBV2 and TRBJ2-3, with 10 bases fitting TRBD2. From germline, CDR1 is SNHLY and CDR2 FYNNEI. The trim removed 7 bases at V and 0 bases at J, leaving 7 bases unmatched. The CDR3 runs 16 residues. The CDR3 protein is CASIIGTSDSTDTQYF. The DNA for the CDR3 is TGTGCCAGCATTATAGGGACTAGCGATAGCACAGATACGCAGTATTTT.

The CDR3 loop reads CATNPPSGKNNEQFF. The CDR3 DNA reads as TGTGCCACCAACCCACCTAGCGGGAAGAACAATGAGCAGTTCTTC. The chain has TRBV28 and TRBJ2-1; 9 bases agree with TRBD2. This CDR3 has 15 residues. CDR1 is MDHEN, CDR2 SYDVKM, per germline. The junction had 12 bases not matched to a gene; V was cut back by 10 bases and J by 5 bases.

This clonotype has ten or more counts. This sequence joins TRBV6-1 and TRBJ1-5; D gene uncertain. CDR1 is MNHNS, CDR2 SASEGT, per germline. Trimming pared 4 bases from V and 0 bases from J, leaving 10 bases between. The CDR3 has 15 residues. The CDR3 DNA reads as TGTGCCAGCAGTGTGGGCGGGCATAGCAATCAGCCCCAGCATTTT. This encodes CASSVGGHSNQPQHF.

J is TRBJ2-7 and V is TRBV27, with D possibly matching TRBD2 (7 bases). The CDR3 is 14 amino acids. Per the germline V gene, CDR1 is MNHEY and CDR2 is SMNVEV (reference sequence). Between the trimmed V and J ends, which lost 6 bases and 9 bases, there was a span of 21 bases. The CDR3 reads CASSAFEGEGAQYF. The CDR3 nucleotides are TGTGCCAGCAGCGCCTTTGAGGGGGAGGGAGCGCAGTACTTC.

This clonotype was detected a few times. The chain employs TRBV18 and TRBJ2-6; possibly TRBD1 for D (5 bases). The CDR3 covers 15 residues. Looked up from germline, CDR1 is KGHSH and CDR2 is LQKENI. The V and J ends lost 3 bases and 4 bases respectively, with 10 bases between them. Here the CDR3 reads CASSPQGSGANVLTF. CDR3 coding DNA: TGTGCCAGCTCACCTCAGGGTTCCGGGGCCAACGTCCTGACTTTC.

This chain connects TRBV20-1 to TRBJ1-4, with a possible D match to TRBD1 (5 bases). The CDR3 sequence is 13 residues long. The V and J ends lost 5 bases and 7 bases respectively, with 14 bases between them. The germline gives CDR1 DFQATT, CDR2 SNEGSKA (reference sequence). CDR3 bases: TGCAGTGCTTGGACACCGTCGGGTGAAAAACTGTTTTTT. Its translation: CSAWTPSGEKLFF.

V is TRBV28 and J is TRBJ2-6; TRBD1 aligns across 8 bases. The CDR3 has 18 residues. Trimming removed 5 bases from V and 3 bases from J; junction bases left unmatched: 12. Germline CDR1 and CDR2: MDHEN and SYDVKM. The CDR3, as DNA: TGTGCCAGCAGTCCCCCCCAGGGGGCGTTTTATGGGGCCAACGTCCTGACTTTC. It yields the protein CASSPPQGAFYGANVLTF. The whole variable domain, filled in from reference TRBV28 and TRBJ2-6, reads DVKVTQSSRYLVKRTGEKVFLECVQDMDHENMFWYRQDPGLGLRLIYFSYDVKMKEKGDIPEGYSVSREKKERFSLILESASTNQTSMYLCASSPPQGAFYGANVLTFGAGSRLTVL.

This clonotype was picked up a small number of times. The chain employs TRBV6-5 and TRBJ2-5; possible D gene TRBD2, 6 bases. CDR1 is MNHEY, CDR2 SVGAGI, per germline. This CDR3 is built from 15 residues. Trimming shortened V by 3 bases and J by 3 bases, and 14 bases separated the two germline ends. CDR3 nucleotides: TGTGCCAGCAGTTATCTAAGGGACTTAAAAGAGACCCAGTACTTC. Translation: CASSYLRDLKETQYF.

Turning to this clonotype: This could be a read error, since a much larger clone is one nucleotide away. Since the CDR3 does not end with the conserved phenylalanine or tryptophan, this likely comes from a read error. This rearrangement joins TRBV28 to TRBJ1-1; 8 bases map to TRBD1. This CDR3 is built from 16 residues. Germline CDR1 is MDHEN and CDR2 is SYDVKM. V shed 4 bases and J 0 bases; nucleotides not matched to a gene: 7. CDR3 amino acids: CASSSRQGPMNTEAFL. DNA of the CDR3: TGTGCCAGCAGTTCGCGACAGGGGCCCATGAACACTGAAGCTTTCCTT.

The chain employs TRBV4-2 and TRBJ2-2; 11 bases match TRBD2. CDR1 LGHNA and CDR2 YNFKEQ come from the germline V gene. Losses at the gene ends were 0 bases for V and 0 bases for J; bases not matched to a gene: 9. CDR3 length: 20 residues. As DNA, the CDR3 is TGTGCCAGCAGCCAAGATGCGCTAGCGGGAGGATACGCGAACACCGGGGAGCTGTTTTTT. Translated, it gives CASSQDALAGGYANTGELFF.